The 3 T cell receptor beta chains in this list originate from one sample, sequenced in a study of blood T cell repertoires in COVID-19. The assay was immunoSEQ multiplex PCR, and TCRdb's table has in-frame clones only and misses some. The data hold approximately 180,000 clones, with about four fifths observed a single time. The material sequenced was peripheral blood. All receptors come from a woman at least 80 years old with COVID-19, enrolled during active disease.

The gene calls are TRBV19 and TRBJ2-7; 9 nucleotides agree with TRBD2. The CDR3 contains 13 residues. The V segment lost 6 bases and the J segment 5 bases; nucleotides outside the gene matches: 5. Germline V gene lookup returns CDR1 LNHDA and CDR2 SQIVND (reference sequence). The CDR3 sequence is CASSGLAPDEQYF. CDR3 DNA sequence: TGTGCCAGTAGCGGACTAGCGCCAGACGAGCAGTACTTC.

V usage is TRBV7-3 and J usage is TRBJ2-5; maybe TRBD2 (6 bases). The germline gives CDR1 SGHTA, CDR2 FQGTGA. Trimming removed 1 base from V and 3 bases from J, with 12 bases in between. The CDR3 runs to 15 residues. This chain's CDR3 is CASSLISGPKETQYF. DNA for the CDR3: TGTGCCAGCAGCTTAATCAGCGGGCCCAAAGAGACCCAGTACTTC.

On this clone: A read error may account for a junction end that differs from germline. V gene TRBV2 combines with J gene TRBJ1-3; tentative D call: TRBD1 (6 bases). Germline CDR1 is SNHLY and CDR2 is FYNNEI. The CDR3 runs 15 residues. The CDR3 is CASSEGQGLGNTIYF. The CDR3 DNA is TGTGCCAGCAGCGAAGGGCAGGGGCTTGGAAACACCATATATTTT.